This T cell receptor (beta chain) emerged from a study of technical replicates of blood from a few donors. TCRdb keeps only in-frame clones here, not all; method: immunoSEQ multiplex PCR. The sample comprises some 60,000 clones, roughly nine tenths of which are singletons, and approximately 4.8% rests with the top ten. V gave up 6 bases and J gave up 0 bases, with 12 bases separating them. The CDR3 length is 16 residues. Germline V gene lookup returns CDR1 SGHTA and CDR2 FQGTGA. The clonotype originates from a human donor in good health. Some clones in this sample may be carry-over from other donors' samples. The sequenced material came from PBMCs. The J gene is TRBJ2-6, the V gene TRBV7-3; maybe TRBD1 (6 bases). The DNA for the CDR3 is TGTGCCAGCAGGTCCAGGGGAAACTCTGGGGCCAACGTCCTGACTTTC. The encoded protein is CASRSRGNSGANVLTF.